The 8 T cell receptor beta chains listed next were all sequenced from one sample in a study of graft-versus-host responses after intestinal transplantation. The assay was immunoSEQ multiplex PCR, and TCRdb's table has in-frame clones only and misses some. This table has 88,000 or so clones, 90% appearing once. Their antigen targets remain unknown. Sequencing was performed on unstimulated CD4+ T cells sorted from spleen or lymph node cells, taken before intestinal transplant. Every receptor here comes from a human donor who received an intestinal transplant.

Note on this clone: Other DNA sequences of this sample code for an identical CDR3. This rearrangement joins TRBV6-5 to TRBJ1-1; D gene unclear. Germline V gene lookup returns CDR1 MNHEY and CDR2 SVGAGI. This CDR3 has 15 amino acids. V was cut by 0 bases and J by 0 bases, with 8 bases left in between. In DNA form, the CDR3 reads TGTGCCAGCAGTTACTCGAGCGGGATGAACACTGAAGCTTTCTTT. It codes for CASSYSSGMNTEAFF.

The chain is built from TRBV9 and TRBJ2-3; 12 nucleotides align to TRBD2. The CDR3 runs 16 residues. After removal of 4 bases from V and 5 bases from J, the junction contained 8 bases not matched to a gene. Germline CDR1 SGDLS, CDR2 YYNGEE. CDR3 loop: CASSKLAGGGGDTQYF. The CDR3 DNA reads as TGTGCCAGCAGCAAACTAGCGGGGGGCGGGGGAGATACGCAGTATTTT.

This chain joins TRBV11-2 and TRBJ2-7; TRBD2 matches at 7 bases. The CDR3 consists of 13 residues. Germline values: CDR1 SGHAT, CDR2 FQNNGV. Losses at the gene ends were 9 bases for V and 2 bases for J; bases not matched to a gene: 7. The CDR3 nucleotides read TGTGCCAGTGAGGGACTAAACCCCTACGAGCAGTACTTC. As protein: CASEGLNPYEQYF.

The sample holds one count of this clone. Germline and junction disagree at one end, which may indicate a read error. The chain couples TRBV7-7 to TRBJ2-3; TRBD1 agrees at 8 bases. This CDR3 has 13 amino acids. From germline, CDR1 is SSHAT and CDR2 FNYEAQ (reference sequence). The CDR3 DNA reads TGTGCTAGCAGTCGACAGGGGACAGATACGCAGTATTTT. Its protein is CASSRQGTDTQYF.

This chain links TRBV6-5 with TRBJ2-7, with D possibly TRBD2 on 5 matching bases. Germline loops: CDR1 MNHEY, CDR2 SVGAGI. V shed 6 bases and J shed 3 bases, with 12 bases lying between them. This CDR3 has 13 residues. CDR3 protein: CASSRGSDYEQYF. CDR3 nucleotides: TGTGCCAGCAGCCGGGGTTCCGACTACGAGCAGTACTTC.

The chain recombines TRBV11-3 with TRBJ1-1; 9 bases map to TRBD1. V shed 3 bases and J 11 bases; nucleotides not matched to a gene: 4. The length of the CDR3 is 12 residues. Germline V lookup: CDR1 SGHNT, CDR2 YENEEA. CDR3 loop: CASSLGQGVAFF. Written as DNA, the CDR3 is TGTGCCAGCAGCTTGGGACAGGGTGTTGCTTTCTTT.

The rearrangement links TRBV11-1 to TRBJ2-1; no definite D call. Trimming removed 3 bases from V and 0 bases from J, with 9 bases in between. The V gene's germline CDR1 is SGHAT and CDR2 FQDESV (reference sequence). The CDR3 extends over 15 amino acids. This CDR3 reads CASSFERSSYNEQFF. Written as DNA, the CDR3 is TGTGCCAGCAGCTTCGAGAGGAGCTCCTACAATGAGCAGTTCTTC.

This chain connects TRBV9 to TRBJ2-3, with 8 bases aligning to TRBD1. The CDR3 length is 15 residues. V dropped 3 bases and J dropped 7; count of bases not matched to a gene: 10. Germline V CDR1 and CDR2: SGDLS, YYNGEE. DNA of the CDR3: TGTGCCAGCAGCGCCGGACAGGGTCCTGCGTATACGCAGTATTTT. It is translated as CASSAGQGPAYTQYF.